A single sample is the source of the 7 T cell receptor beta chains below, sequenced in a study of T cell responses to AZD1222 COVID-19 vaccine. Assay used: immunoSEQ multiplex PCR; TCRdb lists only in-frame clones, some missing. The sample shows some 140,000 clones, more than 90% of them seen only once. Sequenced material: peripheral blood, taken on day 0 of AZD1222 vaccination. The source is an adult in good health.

The CDR3 DNA reads TGTGCCAGCAGCCTCTCCCGGGACAGAGATCAGCCCCAGCATTTT. Translating gives CASSLSRDRDQPQHF. V and J are TRBV4-2 and TRBJ1-5, with 7 positions matching TRBD1. The CDR3 sequence is 15 residues long. The germline gives CDR1 LGHNA, CDR2 YNFKEQ. The ends lost 4 bases at V and 5 bases at J; junction bases unmatched: 8.

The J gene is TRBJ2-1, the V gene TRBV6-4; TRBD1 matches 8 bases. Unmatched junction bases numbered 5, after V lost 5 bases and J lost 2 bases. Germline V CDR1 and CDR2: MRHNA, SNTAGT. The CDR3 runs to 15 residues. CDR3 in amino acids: CASSPLTGAYNEQFF. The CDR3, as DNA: TGTGCCAGCAGTCCCTTGACAGGGGCCTACAATGAGCAGTTCTTC.

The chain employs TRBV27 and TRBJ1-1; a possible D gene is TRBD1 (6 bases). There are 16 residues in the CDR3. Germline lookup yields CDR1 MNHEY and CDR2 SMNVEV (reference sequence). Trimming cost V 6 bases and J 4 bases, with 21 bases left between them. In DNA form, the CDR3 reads TGTGCCAGCAGCCTAGAGGGGCAGGGGCTGGCCACTGAAGCTTTCTTT. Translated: CASSLEGQGLATEAFF.

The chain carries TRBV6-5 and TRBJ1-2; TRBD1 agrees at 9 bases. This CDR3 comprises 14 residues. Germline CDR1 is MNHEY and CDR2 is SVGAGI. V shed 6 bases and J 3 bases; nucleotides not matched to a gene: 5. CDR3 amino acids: CASRGQGLYYGYTF. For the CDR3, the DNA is TGTGCCAGCAGGGGACAGGGCCTCTACTATGGCTACACCTTC.

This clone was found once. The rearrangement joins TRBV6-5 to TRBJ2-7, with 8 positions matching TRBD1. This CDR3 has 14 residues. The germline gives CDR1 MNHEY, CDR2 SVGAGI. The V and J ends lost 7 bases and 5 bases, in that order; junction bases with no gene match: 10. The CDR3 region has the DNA TGTGCCAGCATCTTGGGCAGGGGGCGGGACGAGCAGTACTTC. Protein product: CASILGRGRDEQYF.

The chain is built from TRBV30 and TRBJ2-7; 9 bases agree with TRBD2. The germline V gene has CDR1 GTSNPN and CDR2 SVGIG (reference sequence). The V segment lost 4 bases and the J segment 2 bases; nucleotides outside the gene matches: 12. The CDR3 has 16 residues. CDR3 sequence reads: CAWTRPGIAGAYEQYF. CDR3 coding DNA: TGTGCCTGGACAAGACCGGGGATAGCGGGAGCCTACGAGCAGTACTTC.

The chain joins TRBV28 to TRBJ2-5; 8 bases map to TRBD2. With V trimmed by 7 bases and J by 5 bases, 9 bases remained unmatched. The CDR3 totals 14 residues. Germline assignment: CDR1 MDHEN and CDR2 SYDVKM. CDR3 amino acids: CASTPGRVEETQYF. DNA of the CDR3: TGTGCCAGCACTCCCGGGAGGGTTGAGGAGACCCAGTACTTC.